The T cell receptor (beta chain) described here comes from a study of cytomegalovirus exposure and HLA in healthy donors. Study results and caveats: A list of around 160 TCR beta chains associated with cytomegalovirus was given.

This clone was found once. Its antigen remains unknown. Sequencing was performed with immunoSEQ multiplex PCR; in TCRdb, only in-frame clones are kept and a portion is missing. The sample has about 49,000 clones, about 90% seen once. This TCR was recovered from a young man in good health and CMV-seronegative. The material sequenced was PBMCs.

The CDR3 sequence: CASSSLGGGDEQYF. For the CDR3, the DNA is TGTGCCAGCAGCTCACTCGGGGGGGGCGACGAGCAGTACTTC. The chain has TRBV7-9 and TRBJ2-7; 8 bases fit TRBD2. The CDR3 loop spans 14 amino acids. V lost 4 bases to trimming and J lost 5 bases; unmatched junction nucleotides: 7. CDR1 and CDR2 (germline): SEHNR, FQNEAQ (reference sequence).